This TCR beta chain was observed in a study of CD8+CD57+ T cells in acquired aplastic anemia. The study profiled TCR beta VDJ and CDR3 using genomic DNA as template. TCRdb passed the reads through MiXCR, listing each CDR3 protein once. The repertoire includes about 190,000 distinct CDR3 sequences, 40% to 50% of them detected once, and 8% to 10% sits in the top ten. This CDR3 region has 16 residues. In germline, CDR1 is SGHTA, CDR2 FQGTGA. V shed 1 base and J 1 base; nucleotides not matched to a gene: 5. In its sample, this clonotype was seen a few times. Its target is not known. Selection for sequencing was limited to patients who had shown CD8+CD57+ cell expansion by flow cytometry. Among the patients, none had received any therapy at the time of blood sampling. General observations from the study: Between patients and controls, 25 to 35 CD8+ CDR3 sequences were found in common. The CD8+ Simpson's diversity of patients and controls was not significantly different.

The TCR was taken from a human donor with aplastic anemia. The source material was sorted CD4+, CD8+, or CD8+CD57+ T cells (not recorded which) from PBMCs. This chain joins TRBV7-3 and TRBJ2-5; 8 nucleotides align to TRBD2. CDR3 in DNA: TGTGCCAGCAGCTTAAAGGGCGGGAGGTCCCAAGAGACCCAGTACTTC. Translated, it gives CASSLKGGRSQETQYF.